This T cell receptor beta chain was sequenced for a study of chemoradiotherapy in HPV16-positive cancers. Study-wide context: A couple of HPV16-positive patients' cells yielded candidate HPV-specific clones and common motifs. Findings of the study overall: In HPV16-positive patients, HPV-responsive T-cell expansion tracked better recurrence-free survival.

The V end lost 1 base, the J end lost 0 bases, and 8 bases lay between the germline ends. CDR1 and CDR2 (germline): LNHDA, SQIVND (reference sequence). The CDR3 is 15 residues long. Profiling relied on immunoSEQ multiplex PCR, and the TCRdb table lists in-frame clones only, not all of them. Among fewer than 2,500 clones, about 90% were seen once, and the ten largest hold 20% to 25%. Turning to this clone: What it recognizes is unknown.

The V and J genes are TRBV19 and TRBJ2-3, with D hard to call. Source: tumor tissue, taken from a patient who underwent chemoradiotherapy. The source of this sequence is a human donor with HPV-associated anogenital cancer. CDR3: CASSIAGYSTDTQYF. The DNA of the CDR3 is TGTGCCAGTAGTATAGCGGGCTATAGCACAGATACGCAGTATTTT.